Presented here are 29 T cell receptor beta chains from one specimen sequenced in a study of T cells in Graves' hyperthyroidism and ophthalmopathy. Amplification yielded TCR beta CDR3 regions, with RNA transcripts as the source. Carried out on the TCR CDR3, a first-round RT-PCR used the HTBI primer set. TCRdb re-analysed the multiplex PCR reads in MiXCR, keeping a single row per CDR3 protein. The sample lists hundreds of thousands of distinct CDR3 sequences; around 46% were seen once. Sequencing was performed on peripheral blood or thyroid tissue (not recorded which). The receptors stem from a young woman with Graves' hyperthyroidism.

This clonotype has a handful of counts. CDR3 region: CASSRDVYEQYF. The DNA for the CDR3 is TGTGCCAGCAGCAGGGACGTCTACGAGCAGTACTTC. This chain links TRBV6-2 or TRBV6-3 with TRBJ2-7; D might be TRBD1 or TRBD2, each matching 5 bases. The CDR3 is 12 amino acids. Trimming shortened V by 6 bases and J by 3 bases, and 9 bases separated the two germline ends. Germline V gene sequence: CDR1 MNHEY, CDR2 SVGEGT.

As concerns this clonotype: A much larger clonotype is one base distant, so this may be a read error. This rearrangement joins TRBV7-2 to TRBJ1-3; D gene ambiguous. The CDR3 has 13 residues. The germline V gene encodes CDR1 SGHTA and CDR2 FQGNSA. The CDR3 loop reads CASSPPPPNTTYF. CDR3 sequence (DNA): TGTGCCAGCAGCCCCCCACCCCCCAACACCACATATTTT.

V and J are TRBV10-3 and TRBJ1-3; D might be TRBD1 (5 bases). Trimming took 3 bases from V and 1 from J, leaving 7 bases between them. The CDR3 extends over 14 amino acids. Germline assignment: CDR1 ENHRY and CDR2 SYGVKD. This CDR3 reads CAISDSGSGNTIYF. The CDR3 nucleotides read TGTGCCATCAGTGACTCAGGGTCTGGAAACACCATATATTTT.

About this clonotype itself: One base away lies a much larger clone, so this may be a sequencing read error. J is TRBJ2-7 and V is TRBV6-1, with TRBD1 identical over 12 bases. CDR3 length: 14 amino acids. The V and J ends lost 1 base and 6 bases, in that order; junction bases with no gene match: 1. CDR1 and CDR2 from the germline V gene are MNHNS and SASEGT. CDR3 sequence reads: CASSEGDRGPEQYF. DNA of the CDR3: TGTGCCAGCAGTGAAGGGGACAGGGGGCCCGAGCAGTACTTC.

V and J are TRBV5-4 and TRBJ2-5; D perhaps matches TRBD2 (5 bases). The germline V gene has CDR1 SGHNT and CDR2 YYREEE (reference sequence). V was clipped by 8 bases and J by 5 bases, with 22 bases between them. The CDR3 covers 15 residues. The CDR3 loop is CASSQTRSGDETQYF. The CDR3, as DNA: TGTGCCAGTAGTCAGACCCGATCCGGGGATGAGACCCAGTACTTC.

Points on this clonotype: A read error may be the cause here, since a much bigger clone is one base away. The chain links TRBV9 to TRBJ1-6; D gene ambiguous. CDR1 and CDR2 (germline): SGDLS, YYNGEE. This CDR3 comprises 14 residues. As DNA, the CDR3 is TGTGCCAGCAGCGGCCCGGCTTTCGATTCACCCCCCCACTTT. Protein: CASSGPAFDSPPHF.

As for this clonotype: This may be a read error: a much more frequent sequence differs by one nucleotide. The V and J genes are TRBV10-1 and TRBJ2-2; D remains ambiguous. The CDR3 runs 12 residues. V dropped 0 bases and J dropped 6 bases, with 2 bases sitting between them. The V gene's germline CDR1 is WNHNN and CDR2 SYGVQD (reference sequence). Here the CDR3 reads CASSESSGELFF. CDR3 coding DNA: TGCGCCAGCAGTGAGTCGTCCGGGGAGCTGTTTTTT.

The chain carries TRBV25-1 and TRBJ1-1; TRBD1 might be the D (6 bases). The CDR3 is 14 amino acids. V lost 5 bases, J lost 11 bases, and 21 bases lay in between. Germline CDR1 is MGHDK and CDR2 is SYGVNS. The CDR3 protein is CASSLSTGFPLAFF. Here the CDR3 DNA reads TGTGCCAGCAGTTTATCGACAGGTTTTCCCCTGGCTTTCTTT. The full variable domain, completed using reference TRBV25-1 and TRBJ1-1, is EADIYQTPRYLVIGTGKKITLECSQTMGHDKMYWYQQDPGMELHLIHYSYGVNSTEKGDLSSESTVSRIRTEHFPLTLESARPSHTSQYLCASSLSTGFPLAFFGQGTRLTVV.

This clonotype was picked up many times. The CDR3 region is CSGTGQLNTGELFF. CDR3 sequence (DNA): TGCAGCGGTACGGGACAGCTGAACACCGGGGAGCTGTTTTTT. V is TRBV29-1 and J is TRBJ2-2; 7 positions match TRBD1. Germline CDR1 reads SQVTM; CDR2 reads ANQGSEA. The CDR3 runs 14 residues. V shed 7 bases, J shed 1 base, and the junction held 6 bases outside the gene matches.

This clonotype appeared a few times. The rearrangement uses TRBV25-1 and TRBJ1-2; the match to TRBD1 covers 8 bases. The junction had 13 bases not matched to a gene; V was cut back by 2 bases and J by 5 bases. Germline V lookup: CDR1 MGHDK, CDR2 SYGVNS. This CDR3 has 17 residues. As DNA, the CDR3 is TGTGCCAGCAGTGAAGAGGGAGGTGGACAGGGAGGGTATGGCTACACCTTC. Its translation: CASSEEGGGQGGYGYTF.

In this sample, this clonotype turned up once. The chain links TRBV10-3 to TRBJ2-5; 11 bases fit TRBD2. V lost 6 bases, J lost 4 bases, and 16 bases stayed unmatched. The CDR3 has 18 amino acids. Germline CDR1 reads ENHRY; CDR2 reads SYGVKD. The CDR3 here is CAISLVVFGGLAAETQYF. In nucleotides, the CDR3 is TGTGCCATCAGCTTAGTAGTATTTGGGGGACTAGCGGCAGAGACCCAGTACTTC.

For this clonotype: At one end the junction does not follow the germline gene, possibly because of a read error. V and J are TRBV24-1 and TRBJ1-4, with TRBD1 identical over 9 bases. CDR1 is KGHDR and CDR2 is SFDVKD in the germline V gene. The CDR3 has 15 residues. CDR3 amino acids: CATSDPTGGNVKLFF. In DNA form, the CDR3 reads TGTGCCACCAGTGACCCGACAGGGGGTAATGTAAAACTGTTTTTT.

This clonotype showed up many times. The J gene is TRBJ1-4, the V gene TRBV7-2; 9 nucleotides align to TRBD1. Germline V gives CDR1 SGHTA, CDR2 FQGNSA. CDR3 size: 14 residues. Losses at the gene ends were 5 bases for V and 7 bases for J; bases not matched to a gene: 5. In nucleotides, the CDR3 is TGTGCCAGCAGCCCCGGGACAGGGCCTGAAAAACTGTTTTTT. Its translation is CASSPGTGPEKLFF. The variable domain in full, completed from reference TRBV7-2 and TRBJ1-4, reads GAGVSQSPSNKVTEKGKDVELRCDPISGHTALYWYRQSLGQGLEFLIYFQGNSAPDKSGLPSDRFSAERTGGSVSTLTIQRTQQEDSAVYLCASSPGTGPEKLFFGSGTQLSVL.

V and J are TRBV2 and TRBJ2-3; D unclear. V was trimmed by 6 bases and J by 5 bases, leaving 9 bases between them. The CDR3 consists of 12 residues. Germline V lookup: CDR1 SNHLY, CDR2 FYNNEI. The CDR3 region is CASRTTGDTQYF. The CDR3, as DNA: TGTGCCAGCAGGACGACCGGAGATACGCAGTATTTT.

The gene calls are TRBV4-3 and TRBJ2-5, with 7 positions matching TRBD1. The J segment lost 2 bases and the V segment lost 3 bases, leaving 9 bases of the junction unmatched. Germline CDR1 reads LGHNA; CDR2 reads YSLEER. The CDR3 is 16 residues long. CDR3 residues: CASSHGQESRQETQYF. DNA for the CDR3: TGCGCCAGCAGCCACGGACAGGAGAGTCGACAAGAGACCCAGTACTTC.

The chain links TRBV15 to TRBJ1-2; D perhaps matches TRBD1 (6 bases). This CDR3 has 15 amino acids. Trimming left V 3 bases short and J 1 base short, with 12 bases between. Germline V gives CDR1 LNHNV, CDR2 YYDKDF (reference sequence). CDR3 nucleotides: TGTGCCACCAGCAGCGATGGGGACATTAACTATGGCTACACCTTC. This codes for CATSSDGDINYGYTF.

This clonotype was observed many times. The J gene is TRBJ1-1, the V gene TRBV7-3, with D possibly TRBD1 on 6 matching bases. Germline-derived CDR1 and CDR2 are SGHTA and FQGTGA. This CDR3 region has 13 residues. Trimming removed 5 bases from V and 11 bases from J, with 18 bases in between. The CDR3 here is CASSAYREWGAFF. The CDR3 DNA is TGTGCCAGCAGCGCATACAGGGAGTGGGGGGCTTTCTTT.

V and J are TRBV5-1 and TRBJ2-2; TRBD1 agrees at 9 bases. This CDR3 has 15 residues. Germline-derived CDR1 and CDR2 are SGHRS and YFSETQ. With 4 bases clipped from V and 4 bases from J, the junction kept 5 bases outside the gene matches. The CDR3 sequence: CASSGTGYGTGELFF. CDR3 sequence (DNA): TGCGCCAGCAGCGGGACAGGGTATGGCACCGGGGAGCTGTTTTTT.

This chain links TRBV19 with TRBJ2-3, with D unresolved. This CDR3 is built from 14 residues. Germline CDR1 is LNHDA and CDR2 is SQIVND (reference sequence). Trimming removed 8 bases from V and 2 bases from J, with 14 bases in between. The DNA for the CDR3 is TGTGCCAGTGCGCGACTTCTGCTCACAGATACGCAGTATTTT. Translating gives CASARLLLTDTQYF.

This clonotype was detected many times. One junction end disagrees with the germline gene, perhaps due to a read error. The V call is TRBV7-9, the J call TRBJ1-1; D not certain. The V gene's germline CDR1 is SEHNR and CDR2 FQNEAQ (reference sequence). The CDR3 totals 8 residues. The CDR3 loop reads CASSSESF. CDR3 sequence (DNA): TGTGCCAGCAGCTCCGAGTCCTTT.

This clonotype was seen a handful of times. V and J are TRBV9 and TRBJ2-7; 11 positions agree with TRBD2. There are 15 residues in the CDR3. The junction had 5 bases not matched to a gene; V was cut back by 3 bases and J by 3 bases. Germline lookup yields CDR1 SGDLS and CDR2 YYNGEE. Written as DNA, the CDR3 is TGTGCCAGCAGCGCATTCGGGACTAGCGGCTACGAGCAGTACTTC. Residues: CASSAFGTSGYEQYF.

This chain connects TRBV20-1 to TRBJ1-1, with TRBD1 matching over 7 bases. The CDR3 is 13 residues long. Germline V lookup: CDR1 DFQATT, CDR2 SNEGSKA (reference sequence). V shed 5 bases, J shed 3 bases, and the junction held 6 bases outside the gene matches. The CDR3 sequence: CSARQGGDTEAFF. CDR3 nucleotides: TGCAGTGCTCGCCAGGGGGGGGACACTGAAGCTTTCTTT.

This clonotype was picked up a small number of times. The V call is TRBV2, the J call TRBJ1-1; TRBD1 agrees at 7 bases. CDR1 SNHLY and CDR2 FYNNEI come from the germline V gene. The junction had 13 bases not matched to a gene; V was cut back by 6 bases and J by 3 bases. This CDR3 has 16 amino acids. The CDR3, as DNA: TGTGCCAGCAGGGGAGGGACAGCTGAGTGGGACACTGAAGCTTTCTTT. Translating gives CASRGGTAEWDTEAFF.

This clonotype was counted at least ten times. The V gene is TRBV7-2, the J gene TRBJ2-7; 7 positions match TRBD1. The CDR3 sequence is 12 residues long. CDR1 and CDR2 (germline): SGHTA, FQGNSA. Losses at the gene ends were 5 bases for V and 5 bases for J; bases not matched to a gene: 3. CDR3 region: CASSRDRDEQYF. Written as DNA, the CDR3 is TGTGCCAGCAGCCGCGACAGGGACGAGCAGTACTTC.

The chain links TRBV20-1 to TRBJ2-5; unclear D gene. Germline CDR1 reads DFQATT; CDR2 reads SNEGSKA (reference sequence). This CDR3 has 12 amino acids. Trimming stripped 3 bases from V and 4 bases from J, with 9 bases between. In DNA form, the CDR3 reads TGCAGTGCTAGTTCCAAAAGAGAGACCCAGTACTTC. Translating it yields CSASSKRETQYF.

This clonotype was found a few times. The chain couples TRBV4-3 to TRBJ1-6; D is ambiguous. V lost 0 bases and J 9 bases, leaving 6 bases between the germline ends. Germline-derived CDR1 and CDR2 are LGHNA and YSLEER. The CDR3 spans 13 residues. The CDR3 reads CASSQEGSSPLHF. The CDR3 DNA sequence: TGCGCCAGCAGCCAAGAAGGGTCTTCACCCCTCCACTTT.

The chain carries TRBV2 and TRBJ1-6; 7 positions agree with TRBD1. The V gene's germline CDR1 is SNHLY and CDR2 FYNNEI. V shed 7 bases, J shed 8 bases, and the junction held 5 bases outside the gene matches. This CDR3 has 13 residues. This chain's CDR3 is CASMGQTDSPLHF. The CDR3 nucleotides read TGTGCCAGCATGGGACAGACTGATTCACCCCTCCACTTT.

This clonotype was picked up many times. J is TRBJ1-1 and V is TRBV24-1; D unclear. Per the germline V gene, CDR1 is KGHDR and CDR2 is SFDVKD. The CDR3 consists of 12 residues. V was pared by 5 bases and J by 10 bases, with 13 bases between. The CDR3 reads CATSATGFGAFF. The CDR3 DNA reads as TGTGCCACCAGTGCCACCGGTTTTGGAGCTTTCTTT.

Only a few counts were recorded for this clonotype. V usage is TRBV11-1 and J usage is TRBJ1-6; 9 bases line up with TRBD1. CDR3 length: 15 amino acids. CDR1 is SGHAT, CDR2 FQDESV, per germline (reference sequence). Trimming removed 3 bases from V and 7 bases from J; junction bases left unmatched: 4. CDR3 amino acids: CASSFRTGDNSPLHF. In DNA, the CDR3 is TGTGCCAGCAGCTTCCGGACAGGGGACAATTCACCCCTCCACTTT.